These 18 T cell receptor beta chains were all obtained from the same sample, sequenced in a study of blood T cells in healthy people across ages. Next came a second PCR, run for about 6 to 12 cycles, which used a sample-barcoded 5' primer along with a J-beta primer mix. TCRdb fed the 5' RACE reads into MiXCR, producing one record per CDR3 protein. The repertoire holds under 1,000,000 distinct CDR3 sequences, approximately 35% seen once, with 10% to 15% in the top ten. The sequenced sample was blood. Receptors originate from a man aged 18 to 30 in good health.

A note on this clonotype: Given a much more abundant clone one base away, this may be a read error. This chain connects TRBV29-1 to TRBJ2-7; 8 bases fit TRBD1. This CDR3 is built from 13 residues. The germline V gene has CDR1 SQVTM and CDR2 ANQGSEA. V dropped 4 bases and J dropped 2; count of bases not matched to a gene: 4. The CDR3 DNA follows: TGCAGCGTTGCGGACAGGGCCACCTACGAGCAGTACTTC. Encoded protein: CSVADRATYEQYF.

The chain links TRBV20-1 to TRBJ2-1; D is ambiguous. The CDR3 covers 12 residues. V dropped 1 base and J dropped 4 bases, with 5 bases sitting between them. The V gene's germline CDR1 is DFQATT and CDR2 SNEGSKA (reference sequence). CDR3 sequence reads: CSARGYYNEQFF. DNA of the CDR3: TGCAGTGCTAGAGGCTATTACAATGAGCAGTTCTTC.

The genes are TRBV29-1 and TRBJ2-1; 9 bases line up with TRBD1. Trimming removed 3 bases from V and 7 bases from J; junction bases left unmatched: 7. The germline gives CDR1 SQVTM, CDR2 ANQGSEA. The CDR3 spans 14 residues. CDR3 nucleotide sequence: TGCAGCGTTGACGTTCCAGGACAGGGGAATGAGCAGTTCTTC. This codes for CSVDVPGQGNEQFF.

This clonotype was recorded many times. V usage is TRBV4-1 and J usage is TRBJ1-6; TRBD1 is a possible D gene (6 bases). The CDR3 is 15 residues long. Germline loops: CDR1 MGHRA, CDR2 YSYEKL. Trimming left V 1 base short and J 10 bases short, with 14 bases between. CDR3 coding DNA: TGCGCCAGCAGCCAAGTCGAACAGGGCCGATCACCCCTCCACTTT. Translated, it gives CASSQVEQGRSPLHF.

This clonotype appeared a few times. The rearrangement joins TRBV6-1 to TRBJ1-5; D ambiguous. The CDR3 spans 12 residues. Trimming took off 6 bases at V and 5 bases at J, with 8 bases between the two ends. Germline V gives CDR1 MNHNS, CDR2 SASEGT. DNA for the CDR3: TGTGCCAGCAGGGCAGGAGATCAGCCCCAGCATTTT. It translates to CASRAGDQPQHF.

This clonotype was seen at least ten times. This rearrangement joins TRBV7-8 to TRBJ2-3; D remains ambiguous. The V end lost 4 bases, the J end lost 1 base, and 9 bases lay between the germline ends. Per the germline V gene, CDR1 is SGHVS and CDR2 is FQNEAQ. CDR3 length equals 14 residues. The CDR3 DNA reads as TGTGCCAGCAGCTCCACCGAGGGCACAGATACGCAGTATTTT. It translates to CASSSTEGTDTQYF.

This clonotype has a handful of counts. V gene TRBV27 combines with J gene TRBJ2-5; no reliable D call. The CDR3 totals 16 residues. Germline-derived CDR1 and CDR2 are MNHEY and SMNVEV (reference sequence). V lost 1 base to trimming and J lost 11 bases, with 23 bases between them. The CDR3 bases are TGTGCCAGCAGTTTATTACTCCAATCCCAAAGGAATGAGCAGTACTTC. Encoded protein: CASSLLLQSQRNEQYF.

This clonotype showed up just a few times. The rearrangement uses TRBV20-1 and TRBJ2-3; D remains unclear. Germline V gene data show CDR1 as DFQATT and CDR2 as SNEGSKA (reference sequence). There are 13 residues in the CDR3. V lost 0 bases and J lost 6, with 10 bases in between. The CDR3 is CSARDTRGDTQYF. CDR3 bases: TGCAGTGCTAGAGATACGCGAGGCGATACGCAGTATTTT.

Of note for this clonotype: A junction end diverges from the germline sequence, so it may reflect a read error. This chain links TRBV29-1 with TRBJ2-3, with a weak D call TRBD2 (5 bases). Germline V gene sequence: CDR1 SQVTM, CDR2 ANQGSEA. The length of the CDR3 is 15 residues. The CDR3 sequence is CGVQLAGIHLDTQYF. The CDR3 nucleotides are TGCGGCGTTCAACTTGCGGGCATACACTTAGATACGCAGTATTTT.

This clonotype occurred many times. This CDR3 is CASSPAGLEETQYF. The CDR3 DNA sequence: TGTGCCAGTAGTCCCGCGGGATTAGAAGAGACCCAGTACTTC. This chain uses TRBV19 with TRBJ2-5, with D perhaps matching TRBD2 (6 bases). The CDR3 consists of 14 residues. Germline V CDR1 and CDR2: LNHDA, SQIVND (reference sequence). V lost 5 bases and J 3 bases, leaving 13 bases between the germline ends.

This chain links TRBV28 with TRBJ1-1; D call uncertain. This CDR3 comprises 14 residues. CDR1 and CDR2 from the germline V gene are MDHEN and SYDVKM. Trimming removed 3 bases at V and 4 bases at J, with 12 bases between. The CDR3 DNA is TGTGCCAGCAGTTTCGGAGGCTGGGGCACTGAAGCTTTCTTT. It codes for CASSFGGWGTEAFF.

This clonotype appeared a few times. The chain couples TRBV12-3 or TRBV12-4 to TRBJ2-2, with D tentatively TRBD1 (5 bases). V lost 1 base and J lost 3, with 12 bases in between. The CDR3 is made up of 16 amino acids. CDR3 coding DNA: TGTGCCAGCAGTTTAGGGTCAGGGCTAGACACCGGGGAGCTGTTTTTT. Its translation is CASSLGSGLDTGELFF.

This clonotype came up a few times. The chain links TRBV20-1 to TRBJ1-1; D unclear. V was pared by 6 bases and J by 10 bases, with 15 bases between. The CDR3 sequence is 11 residues long. Germline V lookup: CDR1 DFQATT, CDR2 SNEGSKA (reference sequence). CDR3 sequence (DNA): TGCAGTGCCCTGGACTTGCCGGGAGCTTTCTTT. Translation gives CSALDLPGAFF.

This clonotype was found a few times. J is TRBJ2-1 and V is TRBV6-2 or TRBV6-3, with D tentatively TRBD2 (6 bases). The germline V gene encodes CDR1 MNHEY and CDR2 SVGEGT. Trimming shortened V by 0 bases and J by 1 base, and 10 bases separated the two germline ends. CDR3 length equals 16 residues. The CDR3 reads CASSYSGTGSYNEQFF. CDR3 DNA sequence: TGTGCCAGCAGTTACTCAGGGACTGGGTCCTACAATGAGCAGTTCTTC.

A few counts support this clonotype. This chain links TRBV12-3 or TRBV12-4 with TRBJ1-5, with D possibly TRBD1 on 5 matching bases. V lost 6 bases and J 6 bases, leaving 18 bases between the germline ends. The CDR3 covers 15 residues. CDR3 protein: CASSPTGEGTQPQHF. The CDR3, as DNA: TGTGCCAGCAGCCCTACGGGGGAGGGCACTCAGCCCCAGCATTTT.

Written as DNA, the CDR3 is TGTGCCAGCAGTATGACAGCTGGAGGAGGGGATGAGCAGTTCTTC. Its translation: CASSMTAGGGDEQFF. The rearrangement uses TRBV6-6 and TRBJ2-1, with a possible D match to TRBD2 (6 bases). From germline, CDR1 is MNHNY and CDR2 SVGAGI (reference sequence). Trimming took 5 bases from V and 8 from J, leaving 19 bases between them. The CDR3 sequence is 15 residues long.

The chain couples TRBV12-3 or TRBV12-4 to TRBJ1-4; 7 bases are a match to TRBD1. V was clipped by 6 bases and J by 5 bases; unmatched bases: 9. This CDR3 spans 15 amino acids. CDR3 amino acids: CASSHGTAKNEKLFF. CDR3 bases: TGTGCCAGCAGCCACGGGACAGCGAAGAATGAAAAACTGTTTTTT.

The chain employs TRBV27 and TRBJ2-1; 8 positions agree with TRBD2. Trimming at V came to 0 bases and at J to 8 bases, leaving 6 bases not matched to a gene. The CDR3 sequence is 15 residues long. The V gene's germline CDR1 is MNHEY and CDR2 SMNVEV (reference sequence). CDR3 nucleotides: TGTGCCAGCAGTTTATCTTCGGGGGGGGCCGATGAGCAGTTCTTC. This encodes CASSLSSGGADEQFF.